The 9 T cell receptor beta chains presented below share a single source sample, sequenced in a study of T cell changes during pregnancy in multiple sclerosis (dated by TCRdb to the late 2010s). The library was made by the immunoSEQ multiplex PCR assay. In its TCRdb copy, this immuneACCESS table keeps in-frame sequences only and misses some clones. Where compared with another copy, unresolved V genes explain less than half of these, and the others have no known cause. Across this sample there are approximately 130,000 clones, with about 96% seen only once. The ten largest clones represent more than 0.4% of the sample. Specimen: peripheral blood, collected after pregnancy. All receptors derive from a female donor with multiple sclerosis, enrolled in a pregnancy study.

The chain couples TRBV18 to TRBJ1-4; a possible D gene is TRBD1 (6 bases). The CDR3 covers 17 residues. V lost 3 bases and J lost 0, with 14 bases in between. CDR1 and CDR2 (germline): KGHSH, LQKENI. CDR3 sequence reads: CASSPDSGLATNEKLFF. The CDR3 coding sequence is TGTGCCAGCTCACCGGACAGTGGACTTGCAACTAATGAAAAACTGTTTTTT.

V and J are TRBV11-3 and TRBJ2-1; 10 positions match TRBD2. With V trimmed by 1 base and J by 5 bases, 8 bases remained unmatched. The CDR3 runs 17 residues. Germline V CDR1 and CDR2: SGHNT, YENEEA. The CDR3 DNA reads TGTGCCAGCAGCTTAGGCGCGATAGCGGGAGGCAACAATGAGCAGTTCTTC. It specifies CASSLGAIAGGNNEQFF.

The J gene is TRBJ2-1, the V gene TRBV6-5; tentative D call: TRBD2 (6 bases). The CDR3 totals 14 residues. CDR1 and CDR2 from the germline V gene are MNHEY and SVGAGI. The ends were cut back, 7 bases at V and 7 bases at J, with 17 bases in the middle. CDR3 coding DNA: TGTGCCAGCAAGGAGGCGCTAGCGCTTAATGAGCAGTTCTTC. It translates to CASKEALALNEQFF.

This rearrangement joins TRBV28 to TRBJ2-2, with D perhaps TRBD2 (6 bases). V was pared by 3 bases and J by 6 bases, with 17 bases between. This CDR3 region has 16 residues. Germline CDR1 and CDR2: MDHEN and SYDVKM. This CDR3 is CASSFLSTSLAGELFF. The CDR3 nucleotides are TGTGCCAGCAGTTTCCTCTCCACTAGCTTGGCCGGGGAGCTGTTTTTT.

A single count supports this clone. This chain joins TRBV11-2 and TRBJ2-7, with 9 nucleotides matching TRBD1. The length of the CDR3 is 16 residues. With V trimmed by 3 bases and J by 1 base, 7 bases remained unmatched. Germline V gene lookup returns CDR1 SGHAT and CDR2 FQNNGV. The CDR3 DNA follows: TGTGCCAGCAGCTTTTTGCGGACAGGGGCATCCTACGAGCAGTACTTC. The encoded protein is CASSFLRTGASYEQYF.

The V call is TRBV4-3, the J call TRBJ2-7, with TRBD1 as a possible D gene (7 bases). This CDR3 is built from 17 residues. V lost 0 bases and J lost 3, with 18 bases in between. The V gene's germline CDR1 is LGHNA and CDR2 YSLEER. The CDR3 coding sequence is TGCGCCAGCAGCCAAGAGCGAGGTGCGGGACAGCTCTACGAGCAGTACTTC. Residues: CASSQERGAGQLYEQYF.

The chain joins TRBV5-1 to TRBJ1-4; weak D call: TRBD1 (5 bases). The CDR3 totals 15 residues. Trimming removed 3 bases at V and 3 bases at J, with 12 bases between. Germline V gene sequence: CDR1 SGHRS, CDR2 YFSETQ. CDR3 protein: CASSWDWHPNEKLFF. CDR3 bases: TGCGCCAGCAGCTGGGACTGGCACCCTAATGAAAAACTGTTTTTT.

The chain combines TRBV6-5 with TRBJ2-2; TRBD2 matches at 8 bases. Germline CDR1 and CDR2: MNHEY and SVGAGI. V was clipped by 8 bases and J by 3 bases; unmatched bases: 11. CDR3 size: 16 residues. The CDR3 DNA is TGTGCCAGCGGTCACTGGACTAGCACATACACCGGGGAGCTGTTTTTT. Encoded protein: CASGHWTSTYTGELFF.

The chain combines TRBV21-1 with TRBJ2-2; the table's D call TRBD1 went unverified against the DNA. TRBV21-1 is a known pseudogene. The CDR3 consists of 11 residues. Here the CDR3 reads CARQGGGELFF. For the CDR3, the DNA is TGTGCCAGACAGGGTGGCGGGGAGCTGTTTTTT.